Shown below are 20 T cell receptor beta chains from a single sample sequenced in a study of blood T cell repertoires in COVID-19. Produced via immunoSEQ multiplex PCR; TCRdb's table is partial and in-frame only. The sample contains over 250,000 clones, around 89% of which appear only once. The source material was PBMCs or T cells enriched from blood (not recorded which). These receptors were taken from a woman in her late teens or twenties who had recovered from COVID-19.

V usage is TRBV9 and J usage is TRBJ2-2; 9 bases are shared with TRBD2. The CDR3 runs to 15 residues. CDR1 is SGDLS, CDR2 YYNGEE, per germline. V lost 5 bases to trimming and J lost 6 bases; unmatched junction nucleotides: 8. In nucleotides, the CDR3 is TGTGCCAGCAGGGAAAGCGGGGGGCTCCCCGGGGAGCTGTTTTTT. It encodes CASRESGGLPGELFF.

The rearrangement links TRBV27 to TRBJ2-1; TRBD2 agrees at 8 bases. Trimming at V came to 5 bases and at J to 4 bases, leaving 7 bases not matched to a gene. The CDR3 loop spans 15 amino acids. Germline CDR1 is MNHEY and CDR2 is SMNVEV (reference sequence). The CDR3 region has the DNA TGTGCCAGCAGTATCTCGGGGGGGACGTACAATGAGCAGTTCTTC. Translation gives CASSISGGTYNEQFF.

In DNA form, the CDR3 reads TGTGCCACCAGCAGAGATAGTGCGGGCGCGGGAACTGAAGCTTTCTTT. This sequence encodes CATSRDSAGAGTEAFF. The J gene is TRBJ1-1, the V gene TRBV15; the D is unclear. Germline values: CDR1 LNHNV, CDR2 YYDKDF (reference sequence). The V end was cut by 0 bases, the J end by 5 bases, with 16 bases between. The CDR3 contains 16 residues.

This rearrangement joins TRBV14 to TRBJ2-5, with D possibly matching TRBD2 (6 bases). This CDR3 contains 16 residues. CDR1 and CDR2 (germline): SGHDN, FVKESK. Trimming stripped 5 bases from V and 4 bases from J, with 20 bases between. For the CDR3, the DNA is TGTGCCAGCAGCGCCCCCCGGTCGGACTACATAGAGACCCAGTACTTC. Translated, it gives CASSAPRSDYIETQYF.

V and J are TRBV24-1 and TRBJ2-3; D perhaps matches TRBD1 (5 bases). Per the germline V gene, CDR1 is KGHDR and CDR2 is SFDVKD. V gave up 3 bases and J gave up 2 bases, with 8 bases separating them. The CDR3 has 14 amino acids. CDR3 nucleotides: TGTGCCACCAGTGATCCGACAGACACAGATACGCAGTATTTT. As protein: CATSDPTDTDTQYF.

This clone was detected only once. This chain links TRBV6-4 with TRBJ1-2, with 7 bases fitting TRBD1. Germline-derived CDR1 and CDR2 are MRHNA and SNTAGT. This CDR3 region has 16 residues. Trimming removed 4 bases from V and 4 bases from J; junction bases left unmatched: 12. CDR3 sequence reads: CASSALPGQTVYGYTF. The CDR3, as DNA: TGTGCCAGCAGTGCCCTCCCGGGACAGACCGTCTATGGCTACACCTTC.

The rearrangement joins TRBV2 to TRBJ1-2, with no clear D. Per the germline V gene, CDR1 is SNHLY and CDR2 is FYNNEI. V dropped 4 bases and J dropped 8 bases, with 17 bases sitting between them. This CDR3 is built from 14 residues. In DNA form, the CDR3 reads TGTGCCAGCAGTGCATTTTCCGACATGGAAGGCTACACCTTC. Translated: CASSAFSDMEGYTF. Filled out from reference TRBV2 and TRBJ1-2, the complete variable domain reads EPEVTQTPSHQVTQMGQEVILRCVPISNHLYFYWYRQILGQKVEFLVSFYNNEISEKSEIFDDQFSVERPDGSNFTLKIRSTKLEDSAMYFCASSAFSDMEGYTFGSGTRLTVV.

The V and J genes are TRBV4-1 and TRBJ1-2; no definite D call. The V end was cut by 1 base, the J end by 2 bases, with 8 bases between. The CDR3 runs 14 residues. Looked up from germline, CDR1 is MGHRA and CDR2 is YSYEKL. DNA of the CDR3: TGCGCCAGCAGCCAAGCGGCGGCCAACTATGGCTACACCTTC. Translated, it gives CASSQAAANYGYTF.

The chain has TRBV25-1 and TRBJ2-7; 9 nucleotides align to TRBD1. This CDR3 spans 15 amino acids. Germline lookup yields CDR1 MGHDK and CDR2 SYGVNS. V shed 3 bases and J 2 bases; nucleotides not matched to a gene: 5. The CDR3 bases are TGTGCCAGCAGTGAGTACGACAGGGGGACCTACGAGCAGTACTTC. Its translation is CASSEYDRGTYEQYF.

The rearrangement uses TRBV6-1 and TRBJ2-3, with TRBD1 matching over 8 bases. Germline CDR1 reads MNHNS; CDR2 reads SASEGT. The CDR3 totals 15 residues. Trimming took 1 base from V and 0 from J; bases not matched to a gene: 0. The CDR3 protein is CASSEDRGSTDTQYF. For the CDR3, the DNA is TGTGCCAGCAGTGAAGACAGGGGGAGCACAGATACGCAGTATTTT.

The J gene is TRBJ2-3, the V gene TRBV14, with D possibly matching TRBD2 (5 bases). The germline V gene has CDR1 SGHDN and CDR2 FVKESK. Trimming removed 2 bases from V and 7 bases from J, with 7 bases in between. This CDR3 is 12 amino acids long. The CDR3 nucleotides are TGTGCCAGCAGCCAATCGGGAAATACGCAGTATTTT. This translates into CASSQSGNTQYF.

V and J are TRBV19 and TRBJ1-3, with D unclear. This CDR3 comprises 14 residues. CDR1 and CDR2 from the germline V gene are LNHDA and SQIVND (reference sequence). V lost 2 bases and J 2 bases, leaving 7 bases between the germline ends. For the CDR3, the DNA is TGTGCCAGTAGTATACGTGGCCCTGGAAACACCATATATTTT. Translating gives CASSIRGPGNTIYF.

This sequence joins TRBV11-2 and TRBJ2-5, with D maybe TRBD2 (5 bases). The ends were cut back, 4 bases at V and 1 base at J, with 16 bases in the middle. This CDR3 comprises 16 residues. Germline V CDR1 and CDR2: SGHAT, FQNNGV. In DNA, the CDR3 is TGTGCCAGCAGCTCCAGCAGTGGGGAGACCCAAGAGACCCAGTACTTC. As protein: CASSSSSGETQETQYF.

The chain couples TRBV21-1 to TRBJ1-6; TRBD1, the D gene given by the table, was not confirmed from the DNA. TRBV21-1 corresponds to a pseudogene. This CDR3 comprises 16 residues. In DNA form, the CDR3 reads TGTGCCAGCAGCCCTCAGGACAGGGAAATAACTTCACCCCTCCACTTT. Encoded protein: CASSPQDREITSPLHF.

The chain combines TRBV4-1 with TRBJ2-7; 9 bases are a match to TRBD2. The ends lost 4 bases at V and 3 bases at J; junction bases unmatched: 4. The length of the CDR3 is 14 residues. Germline CDR1 is MGHRA and CDR2 is YSYEKL. The CDR3 coding sequence is TGCGCCAGCAGCCTGGGGACTAGCTTCTACGAGCAGTACTTC. Protein product: CASSLGTSFYEQYF.

In its sample, this clone was seen once. This chain links TRBV12-5 with TRBJ1-5; D not resolved. The CDR3 is 12 amino acids. The germline V gene has CDR1 LGHNT and CDR2 FRNRAP. Trimming left V 6 bases short and J 7 bases short, with 10 bases between. For the CDR3, the DNA is TGTGCTAGTGGCTGGGAGTTACAGCCCCAGCATTTT. This encodes CASGWELQPQHF.

This clone was seen a single time. The sample contains more than one DNA sequence encoding this CDR3. The chain links TRBV27 to TRBJ1-1; 7 bases are a match to TRBD1. The CDR3 is made up of 15 amino acids. After removal of 0 bases from V and 1 base from J, the junction contained 2 bases not matched to a gene. Per germline, CDR1 MNHEY and CDR2 SMNVEV (reference sequence). CDR3 nucleotides: TGTGCCAGCAGTTTATCAGGGACAGCGAACACTGAAGCTTTCTTT. Encoded protein: CASSLSGTANTEAFF.

This clone showed up just once. This sequence joins TRBV7-9 and TRBJ1-6, with D perhaps matching TRBD1 (5 bases). The V end lost 4 bases, the J end lost 10 bases, and 17 bases lay between the germline ends. CDR3 size: 15 residues. Looked up from germline, CDR1 is SEHNR and CDR2 is FQNEAQ (reference sequence). The CDR3 DNA reads as TGTGCCAGCAGCTCAGGTGGCAGGGTCTACTCACCCCTCCACTTT. Its protein product is CASSSGGRVYSPLHF.

This sequence joins TRBV7-8 and TRBJ2-7; D uncertain. The CDR3 covers 13 residues. The germline CDR1 and CDR2 sequences are SGHVS and FQNEAQ. V gave up 1 base and J gave up 0 bases, with 4 bases separating them. The CDR3 nucleotides are TGTGCCAGCAGCTTAGGGCCCTCCTACGAGCAGTACTTC. Its protein is CASSLGPSYEQYF.

CDR3 in DNA: TGTGCCAGCAGCTCGGGACAGAACTACGAGCAGTACTTC. As protein: CASSSGQNYEQYF. The V and J genes are TRBV11-3 and TRBJ2-7, with TRBD1 matching over 7 bases. Germline assignment: CDR1 SGHNT and CDR2 YENEEA. V shed 4 bases, J shed 3 bases, and the junction held 3 bases outside the gene matches. This CDR3 region has 13 residues.